This entry describes one T cell receptor (beta chain). Its antigen is currently not known. No much larger clonotype is one base removed from it; base qualities were not supplied. This record belongs to a study of shared T cell receptors in the human thymus (TCRdb year 2021). As for the study more broadly: The study examined how self-reactive, shared T-cell receptor alpha chains are generated in the human thymus.

Receptors were amplified or captured by the immunoSEQ multiplex PCR assay. Held by TCRdb, this immuneACCESS table contains in-frame sequences only and omits some clones. Under half of the omission traces to an unresolved V gene where checked; the cause of the rest is unknown. The sample table holds 720,000 or so clones, of which approximately 85% were seen once. The top ten constitute under 0.012% of the sample. From the cysteine up to the phenylalanine, the CDR3 has a length of 11 residues. This entry keeps only the CDR3 DNA: 33 bases, framed from base 1. The germline V gene supplies CDR1 MDHEN and CDR2 SYDVKM. Trimming removed 10 bases from V and 8 bases from J, leaving 12 bases between the germline ends. The same data also went into a second study, on human thymus T cells. Looking at the second paper: The donors were immunologically healthy infants in Finland who had open corrective cardiac surgery for congenital heart defects. Thymus tissue was collected as surgical resects that were removed during corrective cardiac surgery. V and J gene segment usage appeared biased in both thymic and peripheral blood repertoires. The related research reported highly overlapping thymic TCR repertoires among unrelated individuals. TCR alpha and beta repertoires from under 10 infant thymus samples and a few related peripheral blood samples were characterized in the study. Donor ages ranging from roughly 7 to 250 days were recorded, and about six male and a couple of female infants were included in the cohort. Thymocytes were mechanically released from the tissue and were stored as pellets of about 10-30 million cells at -70 degrees C. A QIAsymphony instrument was used to extract genomic DNA from frozen cell pellets. The immunoSEQ multiplex PCR assay was used to amplify the TCRB and TCRAD loci from a standardized amount of quality-controlled genomic DNA. The amplicons covered the V(D)J region and were long enough to include the CDR3 and to identify the V and J genes. Through the commercial immunoSEQ service, the amplicons were sequenced on an Illumina platform. Primer bias and sequencing errors were corrected as previously described, and TCRAD and TCRB were defined on the basis of the IMGT database. immunoSEQ Analyzer 3.0 and VDJTools were used for repertoire analysis, which covered basic statistics, V/J segment usage, diversity estimates, rarefaction and pairwise overlap. Chao1, ChaoE, Efron-Thisted, Shannon and inverse Simpson indices were used to estimate diversity, which was also estimated on datasets down-sampled to the smallest sample. Repertoire overlap used strict matching of CDR3 nucleotide sequence, V gene and J gene, with Jaccard-based multidimensional scaling clustering. On average, roughly 740,000 unique TCRB clonotypes were obtained from thymus samples, compared with about 84,000 from blood samples.

The V gene is TRBV28 and the J gene is TRBJ2-1, with the D gene too uncertain to name. The sequence derives from a girl under three years old with a congenital heart defect. Donor details come from another sample of the same person, matched by shared clones. The sample was thymocytes. This receptor carries the CDR3 CATSRGYEQFF. The base sequence is TGTGCCACCAGCCGCGGATATGAGCAGTTCTTC.